These T cell receptor beta chains were read from a single sample in a study of shared clonotypes between healthy human individuals. Some clones are missing from TCRdb's copy, which holds only in-frame ones; the method was immunoSEQ multiplex PCR. The sample includes about 1.9 million clones, 93% of them seen just once. The specimen sequenced was naive CD8+ T cells from PBMCs. The receptors stem from a man between 18 and 35 years old in good health. Some clones in this sample may be carry-over from other donors' samples. Both conserved end residues are part of each CDR3. D genes are given only for firm matches.

d_call: .
j_call: TRBJ1-2
v_call: TRBV6-1
cdr3_aa: CATLWGGYGYTF
cdr3_nt: TGTGCCACGTTGTGGGGGGGCTATGGCTACACCTTC

d_call: TRBD2
j_call: TRBJ2-3
v_call: TRBV6-5
cdr3_aa: CASRRTSGSSDTQYF
cdr3_nt: TGTGCCAGCAGACGGACTAGCGGGAGTTCAGATACGCAGTATTTT

d_call: TRBD1
j_call: TRBJ1-2
v_call: TRBV5-6
cdr3_aa: CASSQGEYHGYTF
cdr3_nt: TGTGCCAGCAGCCAGGGGGAGTACCATGGCTACACCTTC

d_call: .
j_call: TRBJ2-2
v_call: TRBV28
cdr3_aa: CASSFIPQRSTGELFF
cdr3_nt: TGTGCCAGCAGTTTCATTCCACAGAGATCCACCGGGGAGCTGTTTTTT

d_call: TRBD1
j_call: TRBJ1-2
v_call: TRBV4-1
cdr3_aa: CASSPGSRGLGGYTF
cdr3_nt: TGCGCCAGCAGCCCGGGGAGCAGGGGGCTCGGTGGCTACACCTTC

d_call: .
j_call: TRBJ1-1
v_call: TRBV10-3
cdr3_aa: CAISGGKNTEAFF
cdr3_nt: TGTGCCATCAGTGGGGGGAAGAACACTGAAGCTTTCTTT

d_call: .
j_call: TRBJ2-1
v_call: TRBV9
cdr3_aa: CASSVNAGSFNEQFF
cdr3_nt: TGTGCCAGCAGCGTTAATGCGGGATCTTTCAATGAGCAGTTCTTC

d_call: .
j_call: TRBJ2-7
v_call: TRBV10-3
cdr3_aa: CATLSINEQYF
cdr3_nt: TGTGCCACCCTCAGTATCAACGAGCAGTACTTC

d_call: TRBD2
j_call: TRBJ2-2
v_call: TRBV10-3
cdr3_aa: CAISALAGTGELFF
cdr3_nt: TGTGCCATCAGTGCGCTAGCGGGAACCGGGGAGCTGTTTTTT

d_call: .
j_call: TRBJ2-7
v_call: TRBV6-1
cdr3_aa: CASSEIDRPSYEQYF
cdr3_nt: TGTGCCAGCAGTGAGATAGACAGACCCTCCTACGAGCAGTACTTC

d_call: .
j_call: TRBJ1-1
v_call: TRBV5-1
cdr3_aa: CASSSAGAGVPEAFF
cdr3_nt: TGCGCCAGCAGCTCAGCGGGCGCGGGGGTACCTGAAGCTTTCTTT

d_call: .
j_call: TRBJ2-1
v_call: TRBV6-1
cdr3_aa: CASSLRTEQFF
cdr3_nt: TGTGCCAGCAGCTTAAGGACTGAGCAGTTCTTC

d_call: .
j_call: TRBJ2-7
v_call: TRBV5-6
cdr3_aa: CASSLVRGGDPYEQYF
cdr3_nt: TGTGCCAGCAGCTTGGTAAGGGGGGGGGACCCCTACGAGCAGTACTTC

d_call: .
j_call: TRBJ1-4
v_call: TRBV7-9
cdr3_aa: CASSWLGDDSNEKLFF
cdr3_nt: TGTGCCAGCAGCTGGCTCGGGGACGACAGCAATGAAAAACTGTTTTTT

d_call: TRBD2
j_call: TRBJ2-1
v_call: TRBV28
cdr3_aa: CASRTGASGPVDEQFF
cdr3_nt: TGTGCCAGCAGGACTGGGGCTAGCGGGCCAGTTGATGAGCAGTTCTTC

d_call: TRBD1
j_call: TRBJ1-1
v_call: TRBV19
cdr3_aa: CASSHDREGVNTEAFF
cdr3_nt: TGTGCCAGTAGTCACGACAGGGAGGGAGTGAACACTGAAGCTTTCTTT

d_call: .
j_call: TRBJ2-7
v_call: TRBV28
cdr3_aa: CASSLGTGVSYEQYF
cdr3_nt: TGTGCCAGCAGTTTGGGGACCGGAGTCTCGTACGAGCAGTACTTC